Listed below are T cell receptor beta chains from one sample, sequenced in a study of beta chain features in type 1 diabetes. TCRdb keeps only in-frame clones here, not all; method: immunoSEQ multiplex PCR. This table has fewer than 400,000 clones, roughly 8% appearing once. The sample taken for sequencing was central memory CD4+ T cells from blood. These receptors originate from a woman under 30 in good health. The CDR3 runs from the conserved cysteine through the conserved F or W. The D gene is left open where the match is weak. Size is stated for part of the rows, as once, few or many counts, or as a class when the clone is expanded.

clone_size d_call j_call v_call cdr3_aa cdr3_nt
. TRBD1 TRBJ1-1 TRBV6-5 CASSAGTAPYTEAFF TGTGCCAGCAGCGCCGGGACAGCCCCATACACTGAAGCTTTCTTT
. . TRBJ1-5 TRBV25-1 CASSELGDNQPQHF TGTGCCAGCAGTGAATTGGGAGACAATCAGCCCCAGCATTTT
many . TRBJ1-3 TRBV5-6 CASSLGRSSGNTIYF TGTGCCAGCAGCTTGGGGAGATCCTCTGGAAACACCATATATTTT
few . TRBJ2-5 TRBV5-4 CASSAPGQRQETQYF TGTGCCAGCAGCGCCCCGGGACAAAGACAAGAGACCCAGTACTTC
. . TRBJ1-1 TRBV9 CASSSDMNTEAFF TGTGCCAGCAGCTCGGACATGAACACTGAAGCTTTCTTT
few TRBD2 TRBJ2-2 TRBV25-1 CASTSGRTGELFF TGTGCCAGCACTAGCGGGAGGACCGGGGAGCTGTTTTTT
. . TRBJ2-4 TRBV6-6 CASSQQGSAKNIQYF TGTGCCAGCAGTCAACAGGGCTCGGCCAAAAACATTCAGTACTTC
. TRBD2 TRBJ2-1 TRBV7-2 CASSFLSGSSYNEQFF TGTGCCAGCAGTTTCCTTAGCGGGAGCTCCTACAATGAGCAGTTCTTC
few . TRBJ1-1 TRBV15 CATSRDPRGGYGKQNTEAFF TGTGCCACCAGCAGAGACCCGCGTGGGGGCTATGGTAAACAGAACACTGAAGCTTTCTTT
. . TRBJ2-1 TRBV15 CATSSRTVNNEQFF TGTGCCACCAGCAGTCGGACAGTCAACAATGAGCAGTTCTTC
few . TRBJ2-1 TRBV2 CASSDRSRGGEQFF TGTGCCAGCAGTGATAGGTCGCGTGGCGGTGAGCAGTTCTTC
few . TRBJ2-2 TRBV29-1 CSVRNRVDGELFF TGCAGCGTACGAAACAGGGTTGACGGGGAGCTGTTTTTT
. . TRBJ1-2 TRBV18 CASSPSNTNYGYTF TGTGCCAGCTCACCCAGCAATACTAACTATGGCTACACCTTC
few . TRBJ2-7 TRBV29-1 CSVVGGAGVSYEQYF TGCAGCGTTGTAGGAGGGGCAGGGGTATCCTACGAGCAGTACTTC
few . TRBJ2-3 TRBV10-1 CASSPSTDTQYF TGCGCCAGCAGCCCTAGCACAGATACGCAGTATTTT
. . TRBJ1-1 TRBV18 CASSPSGVGTEAFF TGTGCCAGCTCACCATCGGGTGTCGGAACTGAAGCTTTCTTT
few TRBD2 TRBJ2-7 TRBV4-2 CASSLELAGSEPYEQYF TGTGCCAGCAGTCTAGAACTAGCGGGATCTGAACCCTACGAGCAGTACTTC
. TRBD1 TRBJ2-1 TRBV19 CASSIDRGSYNEQFF TGTGCCAGTAGTATCGACAGGGGCTCCTACAATGAGCAGTTCTTC
. TRBD1 TRBJ2-7 TRBV2 CASTTDRVVNEQYF TGTGCCAGCACTACCGACAGGGTAGTTAACGAGCAGTACTTC
few . TRBJ2-3 TRBV9 CASSVYLVGTQYF TGTGCCAGCAGCGTGTATCTTGTCGGTACGCAGTATTTT
. TRBD2 TRBJ2-7 TRBV7-8 CASSPGLAVYEQYF TGTGCCAGCAGCCCCGGCCTAGCGGTGTACGAGCAGTACTTC
many . TRBJ1-2 TRBV28 CASSLMQGNYGYTF TGTGCCAGCAGTTTAATGCAGGGGAACTATGGCTACACCTTC
. . TRBJ2-5 TRBV19 CATRNGGQETQYF TGTGCCACCAGAAACGGGGGCCAAGAGACCCAGTACTTC
. TRBD1 TRBJ2-2 TRBV29-1 CSVEDPERTGSGELFF TGCAGCGTTGAAGATCCTGAAAGGACAGGGTCCGGGGAGCTGTTTTTT
few . TRBJ1-1 TRBV7-2 CASSLDRENTEAFF TGTGCCAGCAGCTTAGACAGGGAGAACACTGAAGCTTTCTTT
. . TRBJ2-2 TRBV27 CASKDRTGELFF TGTGCCAGCAAGGACAGAACCGGGGAGCTGTTTTTT
few TRBD1 TRBJ1-5 TRBV6-1 CASSPREGADQPQHF TGTGCCAGCAGCCCCCGTGAGGGGGCAGACCAGCCCCAGCATTTT
many TRBD1 TRBJ2-7 TRBV7-9 CASSSRQGSYEQYF TGTGCCAGCAGCTCTCGACAGGGCTCCTACGAGCAGTACTTC
. . TRBJ2-2 TRBV5-1 CASNVGAGWGGELFF TGCGCCAGTAATGTTGGCGCAGGGTGGGGCGGGGAGCTGTTTTTT
. . TRBJ2-5 TRBV4-1 CASSSLGGAGAQETQYF TGCGCCAGCAGCTCATTAGGGGGCGCGGGGGCCCAAGAGACCCAGTACTTC
few . TRBJ2-5 TRBV5-6 CASSLAPGLGETQYF TGTGCCAGCAGCTTGGCCCCCGGCCTGGGTGAGACCCAGTACTTC
. . TRBJ2-7 TRBV7-2 CASSLGRAVSYEQYF TGTGCCAGCAGCCTCGGGAGAGCCGTCTCCTACGAGCAGTACTTC
few TRBD1 TRBJ2-3 TRBV11-2 CASSIDRGRGDTQYF TGTGCCAGCAGCATTGACAGGGGGCGAGGAGATACGCAGTATTTT